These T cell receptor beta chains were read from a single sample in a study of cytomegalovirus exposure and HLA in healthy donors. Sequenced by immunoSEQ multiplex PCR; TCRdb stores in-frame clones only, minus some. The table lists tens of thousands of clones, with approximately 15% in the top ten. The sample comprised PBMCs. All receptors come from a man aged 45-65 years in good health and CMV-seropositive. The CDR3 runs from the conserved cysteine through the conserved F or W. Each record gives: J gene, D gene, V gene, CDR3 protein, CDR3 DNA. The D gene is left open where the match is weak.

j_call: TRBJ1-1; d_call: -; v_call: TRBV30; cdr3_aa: CAWRLQGSGGIGEAFF; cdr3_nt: TGTGCCTGGAGGCTACAGGGTTCCGGAGGAATAGGTGAAGCTTTCTTT
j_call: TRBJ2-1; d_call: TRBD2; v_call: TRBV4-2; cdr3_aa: CASSQKRDSSYNEQFF; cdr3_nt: TGTGCCAGCAGCCAAAAGCGGGACTCCTCCTACAATGAGCAGTTCTTC
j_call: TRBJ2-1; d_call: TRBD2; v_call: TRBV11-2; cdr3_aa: CASSLGFSGSSYNEQFF; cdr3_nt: TGTGCCAGCAGCTTAGGGTTTAGCGGGAGCTCCTACAATGAGCAGTTCTTC
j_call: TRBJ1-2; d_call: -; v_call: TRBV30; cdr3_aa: CAWSGQAALYGYTF; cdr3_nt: TGTGCCTGGAGTGGGCAGGCCGCCCTATATGGCTACACCTTC
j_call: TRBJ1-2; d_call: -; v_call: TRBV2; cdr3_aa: CASTPVYYGYTF; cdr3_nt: TGTGCCAGCACTCCGGTTTACTATGGCTACACCTTC
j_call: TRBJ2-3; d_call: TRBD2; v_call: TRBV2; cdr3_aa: CASSGASGRFTDTQYF; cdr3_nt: TGTGCCAGCAGTGGGGCTAGCGGGAGGTTCACAGATACGCAGTATTTT
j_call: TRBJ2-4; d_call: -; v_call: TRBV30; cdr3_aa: CAWSVSYDQYF; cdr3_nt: TGTGCCTGGAGTGTTAGTTACGATCAGTACTTC
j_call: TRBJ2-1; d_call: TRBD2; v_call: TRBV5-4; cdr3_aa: CASSPGTSDHNEQFF; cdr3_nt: TGTGCCAGCAGTCCCGGGACTAGCGACCACAATGAGCAGTTCTTC
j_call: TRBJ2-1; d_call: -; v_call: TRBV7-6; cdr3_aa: CASSSDRTEDHEQFF; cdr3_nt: TGTGCCAGCAGCTCAGACAGGACAGAGGATCATGAGCAGTTCTTC
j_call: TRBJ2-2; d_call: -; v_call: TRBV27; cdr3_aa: CATGVTGELFF; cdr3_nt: TGTGCCACCGGGGTCACCGGGGAGCTGTTTTTT
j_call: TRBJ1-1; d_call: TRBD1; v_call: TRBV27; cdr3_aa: CASSLGTGVFTEAFF; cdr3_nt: TGTGCCAGCAGTTTAGGGACAGGGGTGTTCACTGAAGCTTTCTTT
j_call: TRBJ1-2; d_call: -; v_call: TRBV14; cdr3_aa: CASSVDGYGYTF; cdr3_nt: TGTGCCAGCAGCGTAGACGGGTATGGCTACACCTTC
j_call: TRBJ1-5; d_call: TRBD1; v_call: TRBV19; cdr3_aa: CASGTAQASQPQHF; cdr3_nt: TGTGCCAGCGGGACAGCCCAGGCCAGTCAGCCCCAGCATTTT
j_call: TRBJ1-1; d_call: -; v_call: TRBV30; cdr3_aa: CAWTVGPYTEAFF; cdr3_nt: TGTGCCTGGACTGTGGGGCCATACACTGAAGCTTTCTTT
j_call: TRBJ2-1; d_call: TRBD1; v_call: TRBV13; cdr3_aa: CASSPRDRGHEQFF; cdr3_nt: TGTGCCAGCAGCCCCCGGGACAGGGGGCATGAGCAGTTCTTC